Presented here are 21 T cell receptor beta chains from one specimen sequenced in a study of shared clonotypes between healthy human individuals. Profiling relied on immunoSEQ multiplex PCR, and the TCRdb table lists in-frame clones only, not all of them. The repertoire has about 560,000 clones, around 81% of them found once; the top ten carry around 11%. The sequenced sample was PBMCs. The source is a woman aged 40 to 55 in good health. Some clones in this sample may be carry-over from other donors' samples.

J is TRBJ2-2 and V is TRBV27, with D hard to call. The V gene's germline CDR1 is MNHEY and CDR2 SMNVEV (reference sequence). The CDR3 runs 15 residues. V dropped 2 bases and J dropped 0 bases, with 7 bases sitting between them. This CDR3 is CASSLHSPNTGELFF. The CDR3 DNA follows: TGTGCCAGCAGTTTACACAGCCCGAACACCGGGGAGCTGTTTTTT.

This chain uses TRBV5-1 with TRBJ2-7; D possibly matches TRBD1 or TRBD2 (5 bases each). Germline CDR1 SGHRS, CDR2 YFSETQ. The CDR3 runs to 14 residues. Trimming left V 0 bases short and J 6 bases short, with 13 bases between. The CDR3 spells CASSLETGRSEQYF. CDR3 coding DNA: TGCGCCAGCAGCTTGGAGACGGGACGCTCCGAGCAGTACTTC.

The chain employs TRBV6-5 and TRBJ2-3; 10 bases are shared with TRBD1. The V gene's germline CDR1 is MNHEY and CDR2 SVGAGI. CDR3 length equals 15 residues. The junction had 0 bases not matched to a gene; V was cut back by 2 bases and J by 1 base. CDR3 sequence: CASSYGTGGTDTQYF. The CDR3 DNA reads as TGTGCCAGCAGTTACGGGACAGGGGGCACAGATACGCAGTATTTT.

This sequence joins TRBV28 and TRBJ1-1; 7 bases align to TRBD1. CDR1 and CDR2 from the germline V gene are MDHEN and SYDVKM. J lost 11 bases, V lost 6 bases, and 9 bases had no gene match. The CDR3 consists of 12 residues. The CDR3 sequence is CASRTTGSSAFF. CDR3 nucleotides: TGTGCCAGCAGAACGACAGGGTCCTCGGCTTTCTTT.

The chain combines TRBV10-3 with TRBJ2-7; D is unresolved. This CDR3 is built from 17 residues. CDR1 ENHRY and CDR2 SYGVKD come from the germline V gene. Between the trimmed V and J ends, which lost 2 bases and 4 bases, there was a span of 21 bases. The CDR3 here is CAISEPPRTSSTYEQYF. The CDR3, as DNA: TGTGCCATCAGTGAGCCTCCTCGCACGTCCTCGACATACGAGCAGTACTTC.

A word on this clone: Within the sample, other DNA sequences also encode this same CDR3. The chain is built from TRBV7-2 and TRBJ2-6, with TRBD1 identical over 11 bases. Germline trimming cut 1 base from V and 0 bases from J; bases unmatched to any gene: 2. The CDR3 loop spans 18 amino acids. CDR1 and CDR2 from the germline V gene are SGHTA and FQGNSA. The CDR3 is CASSLVGTGGSGANVLTF. CDR3 nucleotides: TGTGCCAGCAGCTTAGTTGGGACAGGGGGCTCTGGGGCCAACGTCCTGACTTTC.

The chain couples TRBV4-2 to TRBJ1-2; D may be TRBD1 (5 bases). There are 13 residues in the CDR3. The germline V gene encodes CDR1 LGHNA and CDR2 YNFKEQ. Trimming took 5 bases from V and 4 from J, leaving 11 bases between them. The CDR3 loop reads CASSNEGSYGYTF. The CDR3 DNA sequence: TGTGCCAGCAGCAATGAGGGGAGCTATGGCTACACCTTC.

The chain couples TRBV6-6 to TRBJ1-3; possible D gene TRBD1, 5 bases. Trimming took 7 bases from V and 0 from J, leaving 10 bases between them. Germline CDR1 is MNHNY and CDR2 is SVGAGI (reference sequence). This CDR3 has 14 residues. As DNA, the CDR3 is TGTGCCAGCAAAAGGGGCGCCTCTGGAAACACCATATATTTT. The encoded protein is CASKRGASGNTIYF.

The CDR3 DNA sequence: TGTGCCACCAGCAGAGAAAATTTTGTTGAGGACAGGGGCCAAAGGGGTTTCCAGTACTTC. Its protein is CATSRENFVEDRGQRGFQYF. This chain links TRBV15 with TRBJ2-5; TRBD1 aligns across 9 bases. Germline values: CDR1 LNHNV, CDR2 YYDKDF (reference sequence). This CDR3 comprises 20 residues. V was pared by 0 bases and J by 10 bases, with 24 bases of the junction left unmatched.

The chain joins TRBV5-4 to TRBJ1-4; D is perhaps TRBD1 (6 bases). The CDR3 has 16 residues. Germline-derived CDR1 and CDR2 are SGHNT and YYREEE (reference sequence). V gave up 0 bases and J gave up 3 bases, with 12 bases separating them. CDR3 sequence reads: CASSLVAGAANEKLFF. Written as DNA, the CDR3 is TGTGCCAGCAGCTTGGTAGCAGGGGCGGCTAATGAAAAACTGTTTTTT.

The CDR3 DNA is TGTGCCAGCACAGGAGCCTACGAGCAGTACTTC. It yields the protein CASTGAYEQYF. The chain employs TRBV28 and TRBJ2-7; D gene ambiguous. This CDR3 region has 11 residues. V lost 7 bases and J lost 2, with 6 bases in between. Germline CDR1 reads MDHEN; CDR2 reads SYDVKM.

The V call is TRBV7-2, the J call TRBJ2-1; tentative D call: TRBD2 (6 bases). The CDR3 runs 12 residues. Trimming removed 6 bases at V and 8 bases at J, with 11 bases between. The germline V gene has CDR1 SGHTA and CDR2 FQGNSA. For the CDR3, the DNA is TGTGCCAGCAGGCGTACGGGAGATGAGCAGTTCTTC. Its protein product is CASRRTGDEQFF.

The chain links TRBV7-2 to TRBJ2-7; TRBD1 or TRBD2 may be the D gene (6 bases each). This CDR3 has 15 amino acids. Germline V gene data show CDR1 as SGHTA and CDR2 as FQGNSA. V lost 0 bases and J 3 bases, leaving 12 bases between the germline ends. CDR3: CASSLAAGHYYEQYF. DNA for the CDR3: TGTGCCAGCAGCTTAGCGGCGGGACACTACTACGAGCAGTACTTC.

The V and J genes are TRBV19 and TRBJ2-3; TRBD2 might be the D (5 bases). V gave up 4 bases and J gave up 0 bases, with 11 bases separating them. From germline, CDR1 is LNHDA and CDR2 SQIVND (reference sequence). The CDR3 totals 15 residues. CDR3 sequence: CASSKTTTSTDTQYF. Here the CDR3 DNA reads TGTGCCAGTAGTAAGACTACCACTAGCACAGATACGCAGTATTTT.

The genes are TRBV7-3 and TRBJ2-3, with TRBD2 matching 7 bases. Trimming removed 3 bases from V and 1 base from J; junction bases left unmatched: 4. This CDR3 spans 15 amino acids. Germline assignment: CDR1 SGHTA and CDR2 FQGTGA. The DNA of the CDR3 is TGTGCCAGCAGCTTTCCTAGCGGAGGCACAGATACGCAGTATTTT. It yields the protein CASSFPSGGTDTQYF.

For the CDR3, the DNA is TGTGCCAGCAGCGAGGGGGTGGCCTACGAGCAGTACTTC. This translates into CASSEGVAYEQYF. The gene calls are TRBV28 and TRBJ2-7; maybe TRBD1 (6 bases). The CDR3 has 13 residues. In germline, CDR1 is MDHEN, CDR2 SYDVKM. V was trimmed by 6 bases and J by 2 bases, leaving 11 bases between them.

This clone was observed a few times. Here the CDR3 DNA reads TGTGCCAGCAGTTTGGGACTAGTAGGTGGAAACTACGAGCAGTACTTC. Translating gives CASSLGLVGGNYEQYF. The chain carries TRBV27 and TRBJ2-5; 8 bases line up with TRBD2. Judging by the DNA end, TRBJ2-7 fits better; the J call may be wrong. The CDR3 has 16 residues. Germline V lookup: CDR1 MNHEY, CDR2 SMNVEV (reference sequence).

This clone came up a few times. CDR3 loop: CASGREVVWEQYF. The DNA of the CDR3 is TGTGCCAGCGGCAGGGAGGTTGTGTGGGAGCAGTACTTC. The V call is TRBV6-6, the J call TRBJ2-7; D is possibly TRBD2 (6 bases). This CDR3 spans 13 amino acids. CDR1 and CDR2 from the germline V gene are MNHNY and SVGAGI (reference sequence). V lost 8 bases, J lost 7 bases, and 18 bases lay in between.

This clone appeared once. J is TRBJ2-2 and V is TRBV18; perhaps TRBD1 as D (6 bases). CDR1 and CDR2 from the germline V gene are KGHSH and LQKENI. V was cut by 5 bases and J by 3 bases, with 10 bases left in between. The CDR3 has 14 amino acids. CDR3 in amino acids: CASSSGVDTGELFF. The CDR3, as DNA: TGTGCCAGCTCATCAGGGGTTGACACCGGGGAGCTGTTTTTT.

The chain couples TRBV28 to TRBJ2-3; 9 positions match TRBD2. This CDR3 contains 15 residues. CDR1 is MDHEN and CDR2 is SYDVKM in the germline V gene. V dropped 8 bases and J dropped 4; count of bases not matched to a gene: 10. CDR3 loop: CASLDSGSLADTQYF. CDR3 bases: TGTGCCAGCCTGGATAGCGGGAGTCTGGCAGATACGCAGTATTTT.

This clone was picked up a small number of times. The chain uses TRBV18 and TRBJ2-7; 9 bases are shared with TRBD1. Germline assignment: CDR1 KGHSH and CDR2 LQKENI. The V gene end was trimmed by 3 bases and the J gene end by 0 bases; junction bases not matched to a gene: 6. The CDR3 runs 16 residues. The CDR3 region has the DNA TGTGCCAGCTCACCTGCTCGGACAGGGGTCTCCTACGAGCAGTACTTC. This gives the protein CASSPARTGVSYEQYF.